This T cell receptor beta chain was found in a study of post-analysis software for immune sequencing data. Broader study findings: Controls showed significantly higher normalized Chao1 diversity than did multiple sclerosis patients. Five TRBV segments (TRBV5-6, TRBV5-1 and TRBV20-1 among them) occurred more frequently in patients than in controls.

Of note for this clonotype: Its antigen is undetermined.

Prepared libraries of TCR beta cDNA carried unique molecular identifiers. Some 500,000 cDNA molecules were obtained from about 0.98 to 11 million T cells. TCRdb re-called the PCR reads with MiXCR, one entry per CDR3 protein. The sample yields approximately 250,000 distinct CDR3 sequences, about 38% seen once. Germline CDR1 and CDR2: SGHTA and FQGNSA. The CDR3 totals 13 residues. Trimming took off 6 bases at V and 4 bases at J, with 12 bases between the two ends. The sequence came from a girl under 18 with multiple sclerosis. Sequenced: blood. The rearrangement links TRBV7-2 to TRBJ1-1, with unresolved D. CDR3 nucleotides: TGTGCCAGCAGTCCACGACTTGGCACTGAAGCTTTCTTT. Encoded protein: CASSPRLGTEAFF.